This T cell receptor beta chain was identified in a study of blood T cells in healthy people across ages. Germline assignment: CDR1 SGHVS and CDR2 FQNEAQ. V dropped 4 bases and J dropped 2; count of bases not matched to a gene: 4. This CDR3 has 16 amino acids. Through a sample-barcoded 5' primer and a J-beta primer mix, a second PCR was run for roughly 6 to 11 cycles. TCRdb passed the 5' RACE reads through MiXCR, listing each CDR3 protein once. The table records about 1.6 million distinct CDR3 sequences, around 36% of them present only once. This TCR derives from a woman between 25 and 40 years old in good health. Sequenced material: blood. V and J are TRBV7-8 and TRBJ2-4, with TRBD2 identical over 11 bases. The CDR3 is CASSSGTSGTKNIQYF. The CDR3 DNA sequence: TGTGCCAGCAGCTCTGGGACTAGCGGAACCAAAAACATTCAGTACTTC.